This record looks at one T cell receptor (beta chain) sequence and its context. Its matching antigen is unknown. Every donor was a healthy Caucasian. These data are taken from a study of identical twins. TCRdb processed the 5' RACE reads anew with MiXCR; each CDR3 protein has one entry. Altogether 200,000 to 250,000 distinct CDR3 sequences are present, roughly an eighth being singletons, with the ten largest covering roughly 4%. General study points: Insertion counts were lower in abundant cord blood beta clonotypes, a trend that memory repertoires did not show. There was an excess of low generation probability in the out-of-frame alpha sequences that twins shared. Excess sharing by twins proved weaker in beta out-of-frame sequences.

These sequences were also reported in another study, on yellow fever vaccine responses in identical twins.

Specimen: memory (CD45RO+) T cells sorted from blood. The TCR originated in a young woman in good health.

CDR3 in DNA: TGTGCCAGCAGCCAAACCAAGTATGGCTACACCTTC. Translated, it gives CASSQTKYGYTF. The V gene is TRBV3-1, the J gene TRBJ1-2; D remains ambiguous. Between the trimmed V and J ends, which lost 2 bases and 5 bases, there was a span of 6 bases. This CDR3 comprises 12 residues. CDR1 and CDR2 from the germline V gene are LGHDT and YNNKEL (reference sequence).